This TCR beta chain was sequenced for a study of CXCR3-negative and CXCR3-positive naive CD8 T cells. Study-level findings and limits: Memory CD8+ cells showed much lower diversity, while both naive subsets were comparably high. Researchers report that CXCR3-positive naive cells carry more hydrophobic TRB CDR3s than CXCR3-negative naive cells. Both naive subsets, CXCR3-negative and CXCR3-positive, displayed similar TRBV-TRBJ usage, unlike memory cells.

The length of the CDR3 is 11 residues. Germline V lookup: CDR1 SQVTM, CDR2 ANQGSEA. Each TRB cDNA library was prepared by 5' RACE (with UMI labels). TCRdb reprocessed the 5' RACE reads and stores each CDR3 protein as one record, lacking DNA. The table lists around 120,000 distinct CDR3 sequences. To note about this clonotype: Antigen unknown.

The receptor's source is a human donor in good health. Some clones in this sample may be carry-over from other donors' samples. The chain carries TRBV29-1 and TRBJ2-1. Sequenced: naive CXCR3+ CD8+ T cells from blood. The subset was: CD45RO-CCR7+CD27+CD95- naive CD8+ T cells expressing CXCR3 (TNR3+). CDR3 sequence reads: CSGFWVNEQFF.